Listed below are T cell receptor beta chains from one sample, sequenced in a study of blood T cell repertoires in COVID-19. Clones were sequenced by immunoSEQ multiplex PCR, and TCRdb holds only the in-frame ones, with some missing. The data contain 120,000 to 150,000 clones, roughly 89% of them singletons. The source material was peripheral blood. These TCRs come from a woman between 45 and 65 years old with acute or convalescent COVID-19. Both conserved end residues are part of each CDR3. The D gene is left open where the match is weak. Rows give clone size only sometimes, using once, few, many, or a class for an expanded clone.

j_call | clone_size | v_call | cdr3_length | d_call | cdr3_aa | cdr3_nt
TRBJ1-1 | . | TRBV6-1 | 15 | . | CASSENWGRQTEAFF | TGTGCCAGCAGTGAGAACTGGGGCAGGCAAACTGAAGCTTTCTTT
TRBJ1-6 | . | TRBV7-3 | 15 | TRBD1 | CASSVGTGGDSPLHF | TGTGCCAGCAGCGTCGGGACAGGGGGCGATTCACCCCTCCACTTT
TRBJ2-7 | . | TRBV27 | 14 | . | CASSSTRDNYEQYF | TGTGCCAGCAGTTCCACCCGGGACAACTACGAGCAGTACTTC
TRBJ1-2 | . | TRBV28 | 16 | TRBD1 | CASSLPRGQVLDGYTF | TGTGCCAGCAGCCTCCCTAGGGGACAGGTTCTTGATGGCTACACCTTC
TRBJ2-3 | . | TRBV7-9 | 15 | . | CASSPQGVEADTQYF | TGTGCCAGCAGCCCTCAAGGGGTAGAGGCAGATACGCAGTATTTT
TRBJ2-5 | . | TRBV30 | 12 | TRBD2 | CAWSTGGETQYF | TGTGCCTGGAGTACGGGAGGGGAGACCCAGTACTTC
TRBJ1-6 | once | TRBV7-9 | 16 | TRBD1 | CASSLTGAGGNSPLHF | TGTGCCAGCAGCTTAACAGGGGCTGGGGGCAATTCACCCCTCCACTTT
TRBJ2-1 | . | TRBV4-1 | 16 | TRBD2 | CASSPLAGGLFNEQFF | TGCGCCAGCAGCCCATTAGCGGGGGGACTTTTTAATGAGCAGTTCTTC
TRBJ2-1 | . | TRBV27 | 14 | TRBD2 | CASSTLAGYNEQFF | TGTGCCAGCAGTACCCTAGCGGGGTACAATGAGCAGTTCTTC
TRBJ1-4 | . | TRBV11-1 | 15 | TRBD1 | CASSLDRGTNEKLFF | TGTGCCAGCAGCCTGGACAGGGGGACTAATGAAAAACTGTTTTTT
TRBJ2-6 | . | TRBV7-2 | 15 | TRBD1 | CASSSPGQGAPVLTF | TGTGCCAGCAGCTCCCCGGGACAGGGTGCCCCAGTCCTGACTTTC
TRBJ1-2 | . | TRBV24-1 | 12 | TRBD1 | CATSTGGYGYTF | TGTGCCACCAGCACAGGGGGCTATGGCTACACCTTC
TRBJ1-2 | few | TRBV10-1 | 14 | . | CASSESTQGGGYTF | TGCGCCAGCAGTGAGTCGACTCAGGGAGGTGGCTACACCTTC
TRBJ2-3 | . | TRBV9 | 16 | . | CASSIEPGQGTDTQYF | TGTGCCAGCAGCATCGAACCGGGACAAGGGACAGATACGCAGTATTTT
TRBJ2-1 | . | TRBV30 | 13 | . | CALGRDLQWVGFF | TGTGCCCTCGGGCGGGACTTACAATGGGTAGGATTCTTC
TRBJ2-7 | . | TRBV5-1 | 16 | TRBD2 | CASSRAAGGISYEQYF | TGCGCCAGCAGCCGGGCGGCGGGGGGTATCTCCTACGAGCAGTACTTC
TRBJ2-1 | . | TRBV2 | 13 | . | CASTGYSHNEQFF | TGTGCCAGCACAGGTTATTCCCACAATGAGCAGTTCTTC
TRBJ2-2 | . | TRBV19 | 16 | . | CASSIVHRANTGELFF | TGTGCCAGTAGTATAGTTCACAGGGCGAACACCGGGGAGCTGTTTTTT
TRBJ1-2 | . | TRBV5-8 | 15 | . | CASNPPGASGYGYTF | TGTGCCAGCAACCCACCAGGGGCCTCTGGCTATGGCTACACCTTC
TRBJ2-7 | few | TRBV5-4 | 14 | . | CASSPTGTHYEQYF | TGTGCCAGCAGCCCCACCGGGACACACTACGAGCAGTACTTC
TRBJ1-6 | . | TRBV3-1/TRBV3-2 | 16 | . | CASSKAQGSYNSPLHF | TGTGCCAGCAGCAAAGCGCAGGGGAGCTATAATTCACCCCTCCACTTT
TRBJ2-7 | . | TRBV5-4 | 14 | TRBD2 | CASSLGLAGSEQYF | TGTGCCAGCAGCTTGGGACTAGCGGGAAGCGAGCAGTACTTC
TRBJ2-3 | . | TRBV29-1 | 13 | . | CSVEDYPTDTQYF | TGCAGCGTTGAGGACTATCCCACAGATACGCAGTATTTT
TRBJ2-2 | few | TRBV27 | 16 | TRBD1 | CASSWGPDRETGELFF | TGTGCCAGCAGTTGGGGACCGGACAGGGAAACCGGGGAGCTGTTTTTT
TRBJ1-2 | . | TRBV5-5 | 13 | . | CASSLGGEYGYTF | TGTGCCAGCAGCTTAGGGGGGGAATATGGCTACACCTTC
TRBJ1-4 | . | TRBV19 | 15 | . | CASSMNPGLPEKLFF | TGTGCCAGTAGTATGAATCCGGGTTTGCCTGAAAAACTGTTTTTT
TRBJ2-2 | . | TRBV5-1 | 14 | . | CASSYTPDTGELFF | TGCGCCAGCAGCTATACTCCCGACACCGGGGAGCTGTTTTTT
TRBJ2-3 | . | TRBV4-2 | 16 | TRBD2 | CASSLKTSGSTDTQYF | TGTGCCAGCAGCTTAAAGACTAGCGGAAGCACAGATACGCAGTATTTT
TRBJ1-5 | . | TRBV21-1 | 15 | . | CASSLGQAINQPQHF | TGTGCCAGCAGCCTGGGACAGGCCATCAATCAGCCCCAGCATTTT
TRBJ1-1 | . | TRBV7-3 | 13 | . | CASSLQMNTEAFF | TGTGCCAGCAGCTTACAAATGAACACTGAAGCTTTCTTT
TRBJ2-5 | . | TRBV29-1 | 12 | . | CSARTEQETQYF | TGCAGCGCTCGGACAGAACAAGAGACCCAGTACTTC
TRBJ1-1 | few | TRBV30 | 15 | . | CAWSLSEYLNTEAFF | TGTGCCTGGAGTTTAAGTGAATACTTGAACACTGAAGCTTTCTTT
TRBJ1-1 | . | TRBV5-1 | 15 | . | CASRPGGGEGTEAFF | TGCGCCAGCAGGCCGGGGGGAGGGGAGGGGACTGAAGCTTTCTTT
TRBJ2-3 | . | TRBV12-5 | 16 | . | CASGLVSTGGTDTQYF | TGTGCTAGTGGTTTGGTATCCACGGGGGGCACAGATACGCAGTATTTT
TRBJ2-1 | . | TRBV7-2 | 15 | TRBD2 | CASSDIAGPSDEQFF | TGTGCCAGCAGTGACATAGCGGGTCCCAGTGATGAGCAGTTCTTC
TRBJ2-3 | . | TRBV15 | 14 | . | CATSGRDSTDTQYF | TGTGCCACCTCTGGGCGGGATAGCACAGATACGCAGTATTTT